This T cell receptor beta chain appears in the sequencing data of a study of control samples from healthy donors and cancer patients. Using immunoSEQ multiplex PCR, the repertoire was profiled, and TCRdb retains in-frame clones only, with some absent. Among fewer than 20,000 clones listed, approximately 91% were seen once. The germline CDR1 and CDR2 sequences are MNHEY and SVGAGI. This CDR3 has 13 residues. V was shortened by 5 bases and J by 3 bases, with 10 bases between the two germline ends. The chain is built from TRBV6-5 and TRBJ1-2, with D possibly TRBD1 on 6 matching bases. The receptor comes from a man aged 60 to 75 with head and neck cancer. The source material was PBMCs. CDR3: CASSIRGDYGYTF. The CDR3 bases are TGTGCCAGCAGTATCAGGGGTGACTATGGCTACACCTTC.